This TCR beta chain is from a study of T cell responses to AZD1222 COVID-19 vaccine. Turning to the study itself: Timing groups of about 4 and about 12 weeks for second doses were pooled.

Germline V CDR1 and CDR2: SGHRS, YFSETQ. The CDR3 totals 14 residues. V was cut by 0 bases and J by 0 bases, with 4 bases left in between. Remarks on this clone: What it binds is not known. Other DNA sequences from this sample encode an identical CDR3 as well.

Study-wide results and limits: Clonal diversity was possibly underestimated, and the donors were mostly white British, with more females. As reported, nearly half of all spike-specific TCRs target variant regions that are unmutated. Elevations in Spike-specific TCR breadth and depth followed administration of two AZD1222 doses.

The assay was immunoSEQ multiplex PCR, and TCRdb's table has in-frame clones only and misses some. The sample lists some 100,000 clones; about nine tenths were seen once. This TCR derives from an adult in good health. The genes are TRBV5-1 and TRBJ1-5; D unresolved. Material: peripheral blood, obtained on day 0 of AZD1222 vaccination. The CDR3 loop is CASSLGGSNQPQHF. CDR3 DNA sequence: TGCGCCAGCAGCTTGGGTGGTAGCAATCAGCCCCAGCATTTT.